This T cell receptor (beta chain) was sequenced during a study of control samples from healthy donors and cancer patients. The CDR3 contains 14 residues. Germline V CDR1 and CDR2: MDHEN, SYDVKM. The V gene lost 3 bases and the J gene lost 3 bases, with 11 bases spanning the gap. The assay was immunoSEQ multiplex PCR, and TCRdb's table has in-frame clones only and misses some. The table records 250,000 to 300,000 clones, around 80% of them present only once. The receptor was derived from a woman between 55 and 75 years old with lung cancer. Sequencing was performed on PBMCs. J is TRBJ1-2 and V is TRBV28; no definite D call. The CDR3 region has the DNA TGTGCCAGCAGTTTGGGCGGCACCGACTATGGCTACACCTTC. Protein: CASSLGGTDYGYTF.